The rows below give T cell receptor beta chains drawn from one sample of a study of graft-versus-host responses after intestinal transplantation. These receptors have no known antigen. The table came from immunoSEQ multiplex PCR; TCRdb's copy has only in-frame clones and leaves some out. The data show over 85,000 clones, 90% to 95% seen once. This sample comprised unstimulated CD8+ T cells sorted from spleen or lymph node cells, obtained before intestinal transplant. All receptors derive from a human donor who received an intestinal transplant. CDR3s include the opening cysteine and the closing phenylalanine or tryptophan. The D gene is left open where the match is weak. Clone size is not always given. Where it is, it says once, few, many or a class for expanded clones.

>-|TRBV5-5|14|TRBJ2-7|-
TGTGCCAGCAGCACCCTGTTACAGCCCTACGAGCAGTACTTC
CASSTLLQPYEQYF
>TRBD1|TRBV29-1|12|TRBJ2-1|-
TGCAGCGTGATCCCAGGGGGCGATGAGCAGTTCTTC
CSVIPGGDEQFF
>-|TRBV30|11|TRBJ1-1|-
TGTGCCTGGATTAAACGTAGTGAAGCTTTCTTT
CAWIKRSEAFF
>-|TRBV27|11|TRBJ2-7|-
TGTGCCAGCAGTTTATCTCGGGAGCAGTACTTC
CASSLSREQYF
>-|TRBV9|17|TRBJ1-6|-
TGTGCCAGCAGCCCAGAGGGAGAAAGCTCCTATAATTCACCCCTCCACTTT
CASSPEGESSYNSPLHF
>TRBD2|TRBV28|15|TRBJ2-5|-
TGTGCCAGCAGCTCGGGACTAGCGGGAGCAGAGACCCAGTACTTC
CASSSGLAGAETQYF
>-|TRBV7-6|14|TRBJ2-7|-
TGTGCCAGCAGCTTGGCAGGGGAATCCTACGAGCAGTACTTC
CASSLAGESYEQYF
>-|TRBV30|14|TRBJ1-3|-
TGTGCCTGGAGTGTAGGGGAAAGTGGAAACACCATATATTTT
CAWSVGESGNTIYF
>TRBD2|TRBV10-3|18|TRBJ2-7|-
TGTGCCATCAGTGACCCGACAACCCCGGGACTAGCTTCGTACGAGCAGTACTTC
CAISDPTTPGLASYEQYF
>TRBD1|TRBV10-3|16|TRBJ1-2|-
TGTGCCATCAAAAGGACAGGGGGCGCAAAGTACTATGGCTACACCTTC
CAIKRTGGAKYYGYTF
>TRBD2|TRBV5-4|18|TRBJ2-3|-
TGTGCCAGCGGTTCTGGGGAGACCAGCGGGAGTAGTGGAGATACGCAGTATTTT
CASGSGETSGSSGDTQYF
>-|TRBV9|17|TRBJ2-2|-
TGTGCCAGCAGCCCCCCGGCTGTAGGGGCGAGTACCGGGGAGCTGTTTTTT
CASSPPAVGASTGELFF
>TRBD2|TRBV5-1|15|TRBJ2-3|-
TGCGCCAGCAGCGTCTCTAGCGGGGGACTAGATACGCAGTATTTT
CASSVSSGGLDTQYF
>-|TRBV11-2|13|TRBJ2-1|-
TGTGCCACTACCCCCCCCGCGCGGAATGAGCAGTTCTTC
CATTPPARNEQFF
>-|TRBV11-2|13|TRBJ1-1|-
TGTGCCAGCAGCACGTGGGGGGGCACTGAAGCTTTCTTT
CASSTWGGTEAFF
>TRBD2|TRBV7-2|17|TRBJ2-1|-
TGTGCCAGCAGCTTGGAACTAGCGGGAGGGTTATACAATGAGCAGTTCTTC
CASSLELAGGLYNEQFF
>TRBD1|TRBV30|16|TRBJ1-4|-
TGTGCCTGGCGTGACAGGGGGCTTAGTCCCAATGAAAAACTGTTTTTT
CAWRDRGLSPNEKLFF
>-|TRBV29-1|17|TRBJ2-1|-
TGCAGCGTCAAACAGAACAGTTATCCCTTACCATACAATGAGCAGTTCTTC
CSVKQNSYPLPYNEQFF
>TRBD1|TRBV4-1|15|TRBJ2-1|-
TGCGCCAGCAGCCAAGTGTGGGACAGGTCCAATGAGCAGTTCTTC
CASSQVWDRSNEQFF
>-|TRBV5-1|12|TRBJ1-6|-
TGCGCCAGCAGGGAAGGGGGTGCACCCCTCCACTTT
CASREGGAPLHF
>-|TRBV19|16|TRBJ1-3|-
TGTGCCAGTAGTATAGGCGGAGGTTTCTCTGGAAACACCATATATTTT
CASSIGGGFSGNTIYF
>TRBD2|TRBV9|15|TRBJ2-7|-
TGTGCCAGCAGCGTAGTTGGGGAAACTAGCGACGAGCAGTACTTC
CASSVVGETSDEQYF
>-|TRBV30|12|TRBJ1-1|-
TGTGCCTGGAGCACAGCGAACACTGAAGCTTTCTTT
CAWSTANTEAFF
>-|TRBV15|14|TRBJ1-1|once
TGTGCCACCCTCCAGGGAGGATGGAGCACTGAAGCTTTCTTT
CATLQGGWSTEAFF
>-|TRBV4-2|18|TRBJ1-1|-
TGTGCCAGCAGTCTCACAGGGTACACCTCGAAGATGAACACTGAAGCTTTCTTT
CASSLTGYTSKMNTEAFF
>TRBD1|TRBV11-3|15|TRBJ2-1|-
TGTGCCAGCAGCACTCGGACAGGGTCCTACAATGAGCAGTTCTTC
CASSTRTGSYNEQFF
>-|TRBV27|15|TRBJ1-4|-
TGTGCTAGCAGTTCCACAGGGCTTGTTAGGAAAAAACTGTTTTTT
CASSSTGLVRKKLFF
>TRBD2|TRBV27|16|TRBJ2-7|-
TGTGCCAGCAGTTTACACACTAGCGGGGGGGCCTACGAGCAGTACTTC
CASSLHTSGGAYEQYF
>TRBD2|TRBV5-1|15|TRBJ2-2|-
TGCGCCAGCAGTTGGACTAGGTCGAACACCGGGGAGCTGTTTTTT
CASSWTRSNTGELFF
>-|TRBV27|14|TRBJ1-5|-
TGTGCCAGCAGTTTATCTTCAGGGCCTCAGCCCCAGCATTTT
CASSLSSGPQPQHF
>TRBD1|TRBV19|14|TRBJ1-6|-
TGTGCCAGTAGTTACGGACAGGGGAATTCACCCCTCCACTTT
CASSYGQGNSPLHF
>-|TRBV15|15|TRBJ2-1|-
TGTGCCACCAGCAGAGATGAAGGACTTACAAATGAGCAGTTCTTC
CATSRDEGLTNEQFF
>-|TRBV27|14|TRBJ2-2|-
TGTGCCAGCAGTTCGAGACTAGTCGCCGGGGAGCTGTTTTTT
CASSSRLVAGELFF
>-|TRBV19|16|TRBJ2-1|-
TGTGCCAGTAGTATTGGTTGGGGGGAGGCACGGAATGAGCAGTTCTTC
CASSIGWGEARNEQFF
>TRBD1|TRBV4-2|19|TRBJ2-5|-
TGTGCCAGCAGCCAAGGGATCTTCGGGGCGGGACAGGGTTACGAGACCCAGTACTTC
CASSQGIFGAGQGYETQYF
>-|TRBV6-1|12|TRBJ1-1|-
TGTGCCAGCAACAACGGGGGGGTTTTCGCTTTCTTT
CASNNGGVFAFF
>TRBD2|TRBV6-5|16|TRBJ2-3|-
TGTGCCAGCAGTTACTTCGCGGGGGGTAGCACAGATACGCAGTATTTT
CASSYFAGGSTDTQYF
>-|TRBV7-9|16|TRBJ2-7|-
TGTGCCAGCAGCCCCCCCCGGAGCGCAATCTCCTACGAGCAGTACTTC
CASSPPRSAISYEQYF
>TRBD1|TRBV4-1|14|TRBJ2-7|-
TGCGCCAGCAGCCCCGGGACAGGGCGTCACGAGCAGTACTTC
CASSPGTGRHEQYF
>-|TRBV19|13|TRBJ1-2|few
TGTGCCAGTAGTATAGCCGTAAACTATGGCTACACCTTC
CASSIAVNYGYTF
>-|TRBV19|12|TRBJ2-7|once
TGTGCCAGTAGTCCAGGAGGGGTCGAGCAGTACTTC
CASSPGGVEQYF
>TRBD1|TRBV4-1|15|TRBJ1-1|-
TGCGCCAGCAGCCAGAATAGACAGGGAGGCACTGAAGCTTTCTTT
CASSQNRQGGTEAFF
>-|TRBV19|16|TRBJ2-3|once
TGTGCCAGTACCCCCCGGGTCGGCGGGAATCAAGATACGCAGTATTTT
CASTPRVGGNQDTQYF
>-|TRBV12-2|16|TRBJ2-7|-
TGTGCAAGTCGCAACACCAGGGACAGGGGGCTGTTCGAGCAGTACTTC
CASRNTRDRGLFEQYF
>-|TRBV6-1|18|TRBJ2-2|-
TGTGCCAGCAGTGACTTTTCGATTGTGGCCGCGAACACCGGGGAGCTGTTTTTT
CASSDFSIVAANTGELFF
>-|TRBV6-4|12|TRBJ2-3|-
TGTGCCAGCAGTGACGTCGGAGATACGCAGTATTTT
CASSDVGDTQYF
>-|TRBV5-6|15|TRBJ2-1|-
TGTGCCAGCAGCCCCGAGGGGGGGCCTCTAGGTGAGCAGTTCTTC
CASSPEGGPLGEQFF
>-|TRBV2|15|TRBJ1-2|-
TGTGCCAGCAGTGTCGGTCCGGGGTTTAACTATGGCTACACCTTC
CASSVGPGFNYGYTF
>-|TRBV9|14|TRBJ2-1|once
TGTGCCAGCAGCCCCGGGGGAGCTAACTATGAGCAGTTCTTC
CASSPGGANYEQFF
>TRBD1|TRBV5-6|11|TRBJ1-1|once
TGTGCCAGCAGCTCACAGGGGGCAGGGGAATTT
CASSSQGAGEF
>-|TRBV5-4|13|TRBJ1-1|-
TGTGCCAGCAGGATAAGGGGGAACACTGAAGCTTTCTTT
CASRIRGNTEAFF
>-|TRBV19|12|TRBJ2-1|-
TGTGCCAGTAGCCTCGGAGGCAATGAGCAGTTCTTC
CASSLGGNEQFF
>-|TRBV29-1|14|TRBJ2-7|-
TGCAGCGTTGAAAGCAGCGGGCGACCCTACGAGCAGTACTTC
CSVESSGRPYEQYF
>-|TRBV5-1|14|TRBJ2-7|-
TGCGCCAGCAGCTATTTGGGGCTAAGAGACGAGCAGTACTTC
CASSYLGLRDEQYF
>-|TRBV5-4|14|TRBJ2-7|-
TGTGCCAGCAGCTTGGCGGACAGTTCCTACGAGCAGTACTTC
CASSLADSSYEQYF
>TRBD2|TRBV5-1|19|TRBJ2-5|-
TGCGCCAGCAATATAATGGGGACTAGCGGGAGAGGGTCCCAAGAGACCCAGTACTTC
CASNIMGTSGRGSQETQYF
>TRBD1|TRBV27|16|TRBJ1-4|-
TGTGCCAGCAGTTTAATACAGGGGACAGCTAATGAAAAACTGTTTTTT
CASSLIQGTANEKLFF
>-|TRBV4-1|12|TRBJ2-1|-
TGCGCCAGCAGCCAAGGCGCTAATGAGCAGTTCTTC
CASSQGANEQFF
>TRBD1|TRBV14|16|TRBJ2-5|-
TGTGCCAGCAGCCTGCCGGGACAGGGGATCCAAGAGACCCAGTACTTC
CASSLPGQGIQETQYF